This TCR beta chain was observed in a study of post-analysis software for immune sequencing data. Whole-study findings and limits: Among roughly 5 TRBV segments more frequent in patients than controls were TRBV5-6, TRBV5-1 and TRBV20-1.

Unique molecular identifiers tagged the TCR beta cDNA libraries. TCRdb called the PCR reads again in MiXCR, with one record for every CDR3 protein. The repertoire consists of about 620,000 distinct CDR3 sequences, with 44% occurring once and the leading ten covering approximately 1.7%. This clonotype was detected a few times. Its antigen is not identified. The ends lost 7 bases at V and 4 bases at J; junction bases unmatched: 6. The CDR3 is 14 amino acids. The sequenced material came from blood. This chain connects TRBV12-3 or TRBV12-4 to TRBJ2-5, with 10 bases that match TRBD2. The sequence derives from a girl aged 5 to 17 with multiple sclerosis. DNA of the CDR3: TGTGCCAGCAATACACGGACTAGCGGAGAGACCCAGTACTTC. This codes for CASNTRTSGETQYF.